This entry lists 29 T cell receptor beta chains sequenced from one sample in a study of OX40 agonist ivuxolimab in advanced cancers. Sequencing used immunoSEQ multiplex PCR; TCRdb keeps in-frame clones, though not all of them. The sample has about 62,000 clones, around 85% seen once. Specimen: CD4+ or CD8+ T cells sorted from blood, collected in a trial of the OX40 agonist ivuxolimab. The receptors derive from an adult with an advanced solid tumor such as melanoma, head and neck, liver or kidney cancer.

The CDR3 sequence is CSVATGAGDYGYTF. DNA of the CDR3: TGCAGCGTTGCGACAGGGGCAGGCGACTATGGCTACACCTTC. This rearrangement joins TRBV29-1 to TRBJ1-2; 8 nucleotides line up with TRBD1. The junction had 7 bases not matched to a gene; V was cut back by 4 bases and J by 3 bases. Germline CDR1 reads SQVTM; CDR2 reads ANQGSEA. This CDR3 has 14 residues. The whole variable domain, remainder taken from reference TRBV29-1 and TRBJ1-2, is SAVISQKPSRDICQRGTSLTIQCQVDSQVTMMFWYRQQPGQSLTLIATANQGSEATYESGFVIDKFPISRPNLTFSTLTVSNMSPEDSSIYLCSVATGAGDYGYTFGSGTRLTVV.

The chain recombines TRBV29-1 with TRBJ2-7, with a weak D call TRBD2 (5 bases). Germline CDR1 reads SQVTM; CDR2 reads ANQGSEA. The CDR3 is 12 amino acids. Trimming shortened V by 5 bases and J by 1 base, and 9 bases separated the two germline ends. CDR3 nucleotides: TGCAGCGTTAGCGGCCGATCCTACGAGCAGTACTTC. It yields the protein CSVSGRSYEQYF.

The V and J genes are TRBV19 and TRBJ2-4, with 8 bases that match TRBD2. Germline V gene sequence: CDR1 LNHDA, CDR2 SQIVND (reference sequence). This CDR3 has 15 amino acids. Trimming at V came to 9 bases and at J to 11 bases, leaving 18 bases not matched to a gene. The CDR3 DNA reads TGTGCCAGCCGCCGGGGGGGGGCGAAAGGATCGCTTCAGTACTTC. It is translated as CASRRGGAKGSLQYF.

CDR3 DNA sequence: TGTGCCAGCAGTCCACAGGTGGGGTCAGAGCAGTACTTC. As protein: CASSPQVGSEQYF. V is TRBV6-6 and J is TRBJ2-7; D might be TRBD1 (5 bases). The V end was cut by 5 bases, the J end by 7 bases, with 15 bases between. CDR3 length equals 13 residues. The V gene's germline CDR1 is MNHNY and CDR2 SVGAGI (reference sequence).

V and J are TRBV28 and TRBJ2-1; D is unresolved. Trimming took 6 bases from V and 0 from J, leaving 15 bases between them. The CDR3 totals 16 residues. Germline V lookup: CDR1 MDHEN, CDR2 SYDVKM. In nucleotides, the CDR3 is TGTGCCAGCAGGCCCCCAGGCAGGACCTCCTACAATGAGCAGTTCTTC. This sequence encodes CASRPPGRTSYNEQFF. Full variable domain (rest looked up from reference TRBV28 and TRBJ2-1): DVKVTQSSRYLVKRTGEKVFLECVQDMDHENMFWYRQDPGLGLRLIYFSYDVKMKEKGDIPEGYSVSREKKERFSLILESASTNQTSMYLCASRPPGRTSYNEQFFGPGTRLTVL.

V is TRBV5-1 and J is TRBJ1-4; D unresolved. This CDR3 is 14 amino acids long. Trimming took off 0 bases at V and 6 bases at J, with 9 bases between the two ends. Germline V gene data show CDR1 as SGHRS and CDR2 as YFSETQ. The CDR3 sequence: CASSLGQGHEKLFF. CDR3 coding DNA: TGCGCCAGCAGCTTGGGCCAAGGGCATGAAAAACTGTTTTTT.

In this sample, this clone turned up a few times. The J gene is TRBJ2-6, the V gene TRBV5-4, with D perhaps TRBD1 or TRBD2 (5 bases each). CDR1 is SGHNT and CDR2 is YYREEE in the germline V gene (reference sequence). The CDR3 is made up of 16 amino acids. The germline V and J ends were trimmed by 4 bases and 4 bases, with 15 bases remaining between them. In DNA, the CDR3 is TGTGCCAGCAGCCTCGGGACGGCATCCGGGGCCAACGTCCTGACTTTC. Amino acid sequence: CASSLGTASGANVLTF.

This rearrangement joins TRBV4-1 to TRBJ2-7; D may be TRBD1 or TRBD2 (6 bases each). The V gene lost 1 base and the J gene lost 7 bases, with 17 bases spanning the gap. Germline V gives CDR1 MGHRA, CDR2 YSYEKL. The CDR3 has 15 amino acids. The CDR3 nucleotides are TGCGCCAGCAGCCAAGCATCAGGGGCGGGGATAGAGCAGTACTTC. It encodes CASSQASGAGIEQYF.

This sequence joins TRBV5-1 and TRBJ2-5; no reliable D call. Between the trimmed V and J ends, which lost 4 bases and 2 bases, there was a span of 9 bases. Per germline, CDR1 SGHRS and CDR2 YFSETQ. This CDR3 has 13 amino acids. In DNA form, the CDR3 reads TGCGCCAGCAGCCTCAGGCAGCAAGAGACCCAGTACTTC. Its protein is CASSLRQQETQYF.

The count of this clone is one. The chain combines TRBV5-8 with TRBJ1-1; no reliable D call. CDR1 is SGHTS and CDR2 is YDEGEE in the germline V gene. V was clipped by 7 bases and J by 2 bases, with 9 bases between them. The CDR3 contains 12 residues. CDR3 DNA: TGTGCCAGCCGTCGTCCCAACACTGAAGCTTTCTTT. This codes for CASRRPNTEAFF.

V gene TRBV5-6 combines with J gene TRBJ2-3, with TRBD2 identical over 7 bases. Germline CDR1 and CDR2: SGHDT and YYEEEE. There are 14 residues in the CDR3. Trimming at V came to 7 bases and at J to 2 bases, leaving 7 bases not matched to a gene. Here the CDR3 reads CASGTGLDTDTQYF. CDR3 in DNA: TGTGCCAGCGGGACCGGACTAGACACAGATACGCAGTATTTT.

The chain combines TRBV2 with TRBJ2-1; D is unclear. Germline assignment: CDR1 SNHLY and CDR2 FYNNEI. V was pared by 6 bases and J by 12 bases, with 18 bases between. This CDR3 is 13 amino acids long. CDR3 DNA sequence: TGTGCCAGCAGCCCAGGCAGGCAAGGATGGCAGTTCTTC. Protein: CASSPGRQGWQFF.

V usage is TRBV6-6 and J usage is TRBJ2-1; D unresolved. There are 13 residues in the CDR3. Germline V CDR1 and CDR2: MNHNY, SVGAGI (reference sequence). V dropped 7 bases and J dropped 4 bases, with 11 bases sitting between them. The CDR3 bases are TGTGCCAGCACAGTCCCTCCTTACAATGAGCAGTTCTTC. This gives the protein CASTVPPYNEQFF.

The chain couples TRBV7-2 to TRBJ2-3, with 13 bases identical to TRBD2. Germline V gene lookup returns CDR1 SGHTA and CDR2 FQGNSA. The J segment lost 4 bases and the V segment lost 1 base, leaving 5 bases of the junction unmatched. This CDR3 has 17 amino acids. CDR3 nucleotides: TGTGCCAGCAGCTTAGTGGGGACTAGCGGGGCATCAGATACGCAGTATTTT. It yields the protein CASSLVGTSGASDTQYF.

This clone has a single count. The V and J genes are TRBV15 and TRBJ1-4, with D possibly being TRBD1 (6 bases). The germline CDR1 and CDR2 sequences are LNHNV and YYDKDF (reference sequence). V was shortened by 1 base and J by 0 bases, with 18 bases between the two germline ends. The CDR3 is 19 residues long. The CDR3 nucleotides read TGTGCCACCAGCAGAGGCGTGGACAGCTTACCCTCAACTAATGAAAAACTGTTTTTT. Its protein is CATSRGVDSLPSTNEKLFF. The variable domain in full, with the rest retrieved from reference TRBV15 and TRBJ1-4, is DAMVIQNPRYQVTQFGKPVTLSCSQTLNHNVMYWYQQKSSQAPKLLFHYYDKDFNNEADTPDNFQSRRPNTSFCFLDIRSPGLGDTAMYLCATSRGVDSLPSTNEKLFFGSGTQLSVL.

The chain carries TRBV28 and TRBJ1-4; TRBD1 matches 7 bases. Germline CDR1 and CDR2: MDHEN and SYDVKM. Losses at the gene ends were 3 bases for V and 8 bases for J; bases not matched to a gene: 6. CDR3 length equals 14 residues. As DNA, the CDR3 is TGTGCCAGCAGTTTTAACAGGGGCGGGGAAAAACTGTTTTTT. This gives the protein CASSFNRGGEKLFF.

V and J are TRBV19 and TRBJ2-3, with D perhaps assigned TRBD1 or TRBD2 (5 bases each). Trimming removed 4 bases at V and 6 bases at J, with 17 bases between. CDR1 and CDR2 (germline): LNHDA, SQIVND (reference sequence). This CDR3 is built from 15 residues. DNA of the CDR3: TGTGCCAGTAGTACCAAGGGACCAGCGGTGGATACGCAGTATTTT. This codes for CASSTKGPAVDTQYF.

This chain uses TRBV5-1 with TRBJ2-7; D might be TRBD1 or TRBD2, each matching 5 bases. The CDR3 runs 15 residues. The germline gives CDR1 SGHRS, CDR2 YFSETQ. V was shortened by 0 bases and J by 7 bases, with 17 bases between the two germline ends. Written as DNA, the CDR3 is TGCGCCAGCAGCTTGGCCACCGGGACCGAAGGGGAGCAGTACTTC. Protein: CASSLATGTEGEQYF.

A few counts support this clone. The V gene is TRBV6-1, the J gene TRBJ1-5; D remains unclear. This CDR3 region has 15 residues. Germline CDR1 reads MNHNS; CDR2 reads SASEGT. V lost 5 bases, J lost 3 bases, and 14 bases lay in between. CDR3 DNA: TGTGCCAGCAGTTTTAGGACGGGGAACAATCAGCCCCAGCATTTT. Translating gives CASSFRTGNNQPQHF.

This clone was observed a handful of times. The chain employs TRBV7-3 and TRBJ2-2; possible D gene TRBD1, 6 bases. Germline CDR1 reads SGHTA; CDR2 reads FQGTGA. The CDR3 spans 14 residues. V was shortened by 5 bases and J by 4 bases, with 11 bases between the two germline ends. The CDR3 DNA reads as TGTGCCAGCAGCATGGGACACAGCACCGGGGAGCTGTTTTTT. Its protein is CASSMGHSTGELFF.

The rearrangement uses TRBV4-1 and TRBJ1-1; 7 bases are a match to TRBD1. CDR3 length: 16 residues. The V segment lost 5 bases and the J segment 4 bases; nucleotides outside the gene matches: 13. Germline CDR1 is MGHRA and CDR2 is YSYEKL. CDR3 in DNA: TGCGCCAGCAGCTACCGGACAGGAGAAAGGGGCACTGAAGCTTTCTTT. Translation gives CASSYRTGERGTEAFF.

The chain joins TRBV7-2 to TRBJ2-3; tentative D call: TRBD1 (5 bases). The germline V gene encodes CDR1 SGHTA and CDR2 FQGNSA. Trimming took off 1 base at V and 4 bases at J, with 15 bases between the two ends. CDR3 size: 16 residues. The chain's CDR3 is CASSLGVQASADTQYF. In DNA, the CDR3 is TGTGCCAGCAGCTTAGGGGTACAGGCGAGTGCAGATACGCAGTATTTT.

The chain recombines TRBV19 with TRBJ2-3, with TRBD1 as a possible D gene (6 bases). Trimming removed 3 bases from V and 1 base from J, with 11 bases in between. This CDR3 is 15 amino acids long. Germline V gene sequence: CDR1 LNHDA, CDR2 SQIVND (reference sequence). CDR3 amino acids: CASSIQGWGTDTQYF. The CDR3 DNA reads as TGTGCCAGTAGTATCCAGGGGTGGGGCACAGATACGCAGTATTTT.

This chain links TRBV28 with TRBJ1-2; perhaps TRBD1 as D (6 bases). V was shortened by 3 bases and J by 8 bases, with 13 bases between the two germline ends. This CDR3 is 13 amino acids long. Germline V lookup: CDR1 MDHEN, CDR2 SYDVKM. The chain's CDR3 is CASSFWGAGGYTF. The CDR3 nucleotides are TGTGCCAGCAGTTTTTGGGGGGCCGGGGGCTACACCTTC.

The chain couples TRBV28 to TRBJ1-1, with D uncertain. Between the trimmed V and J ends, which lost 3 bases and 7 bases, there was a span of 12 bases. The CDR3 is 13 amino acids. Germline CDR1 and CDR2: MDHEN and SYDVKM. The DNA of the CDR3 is TGTGCCAGCAGTTTCCCCTCGAACGGTGAAGCTTTCTTT. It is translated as CASSFPSNGEAFF. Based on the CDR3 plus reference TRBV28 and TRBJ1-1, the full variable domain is DVKVTQSSRYLVKRTGEKVFLECVQDMDHENMFWYRQDPGLGLRLIYFSYDVKMKEKGDIPEGYSVSREKKERFSLILESASTNQTSMYLCASSFPSNGEAFFGQGTRLTVV.

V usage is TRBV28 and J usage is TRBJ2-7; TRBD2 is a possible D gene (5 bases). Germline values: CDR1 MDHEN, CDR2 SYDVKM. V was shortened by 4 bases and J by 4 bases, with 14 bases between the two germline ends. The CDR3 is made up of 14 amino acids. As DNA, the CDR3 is TGTGCCAGCAGTTCGTGGACTGGGTTGTACGAGCAGTACTTC. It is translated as CASSSWTGLYEQYF.

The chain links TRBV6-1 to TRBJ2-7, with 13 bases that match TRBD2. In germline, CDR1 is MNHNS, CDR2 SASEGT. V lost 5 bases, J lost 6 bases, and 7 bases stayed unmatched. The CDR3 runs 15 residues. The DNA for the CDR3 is TGTGCCAGCAGTTTAGGACTAGCGGGAGAACCCGAGCAGTACTTC. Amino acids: CASSLGLAGEPEQYF.

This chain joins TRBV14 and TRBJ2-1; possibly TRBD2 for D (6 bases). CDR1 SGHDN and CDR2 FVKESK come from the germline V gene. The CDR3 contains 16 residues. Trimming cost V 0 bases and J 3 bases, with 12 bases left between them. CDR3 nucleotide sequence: TGTGCCAGCAGCCAAGATACCTGGCGGGACTACAATGAGCAGTTCTTC. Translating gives CASSQDTWRDYNEQFF.

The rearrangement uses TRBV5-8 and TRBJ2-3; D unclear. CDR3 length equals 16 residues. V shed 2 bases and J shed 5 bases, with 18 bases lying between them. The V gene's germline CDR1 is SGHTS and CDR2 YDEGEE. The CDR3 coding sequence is TGTGCCAGCAGCTTCGCGGCCATGATCCCGGGAGATACGCAGTATTTT. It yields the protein CASSFAAMIPGDTQYF.